The 26 T cell receptor beta chains reported below all come from one sample, sequenced in a study of OX40 agonist ivuxolimab in advanced cancers. Clones were sequenced by immunoSEQ multiplex PCR, and TCRdb holds only the in-frame ones, with some missing. The table has approximately 68,000 clones, about nine tenths seen once. The specimen comprised CD4+ or CD8+ T cells sorted from blood, sampled in a trial of the OX40 agonist ivuxolimab. These receptors were collected from an adult with an advanced solid tumor such as melanoma, head and neck, liver or kidney cancer.

The CDR3 spells CASRSGQGVYGYTF. The CDR3 bases are TGTGCCAGCAGATCGGGACAGGGGGTATATGGCTACACCTTC. V is TRBV28 and J is TRBJ1-2; 11 nucleotides agree with TRBD1. J lost 5 bases, V lost 6 bases, and 5 bases had no gene match. CDR1 is MDHEN and CDR2 is SYDVKM in the germline V gene. The CDR3 consists of 14 residues.

This sequence joins TRBV7-3 and TRBJ2-3; possibly TRBD1 for D (6 bases). Germline loops: CDR1 SGHTA, CDR2 FQGTGA. The CDR3 is 17 residues long. Trimming shortened V by 2 bases and J by 3 bases, and 18 bases separated the two germline ends. This chain's CDR3 is CASSLQGGWGRTDTQYF. For the CDR3, the DNA is TGTGCCAGCAGCTTACAGGGCGGGTGGGGGCGGACAGATACGCAGTATTTT.

This chain connects TRBV30 to TRBJ1-6; D is uncertain. Trimming shortened V by 5 bases and J by 8 bases, and 13 bases separated the two germline ends. Germline assignment: CDR1 GTSNPN and CDR2 SVGIG (reference sequence). CDR3 length equals 13 residues. CDR3 sequence (DNA): TGTGCCTGGGCCCCGAGGGTTGATTCACCCCTCCACTTT. It is translated as CAWAPRVDSPLHF.

This rearrangement joins TRBV18 to TRBJ1-2, with 8 bases lining up with TRBD1. In germline, CDR1 is KGHSH, CDR2 LQKENI. With 5 bases clipped from V and 6 bases from J, the junction kept 8 bases outside the gene matches. CDR3 size: 14 residues. This CDR3 is CASSSRQGSNGYTF. Here the CDR3 DNA reads TGTGCCAGCTCAAGCCGACAGGGGTCGAATGGCTACACCTTC.

The CDR3, as DNA: TGTGCCAGCAGTGAAGGTTGGAGGGCTGGAAACACCATATATTTT. Amino acids: CASSEGWRAGNTIYF. The rearrangement uses TRBV6-1 and TRBJ1-3; D not resolved. Germline loops: CDR1 MNHNS, CDR2 SASEGT. The V end was cut by 1 base, the J end by 2 bases, with 9 bases between. This CDR3 is 15 amino acids long.

V usage is TRBV30 and J usage is TRBJ2-1; 7 nucleotides align to TRBD1. The junction had 9 bases not matched to a gene; V was cut back by 4 bases and J by 12 bases. The CDR3 sequence is 12 residues long. Germline V gene data show CDR1 as GTSNPN and CDR2 as SVGIG (reference sequence). CDR3: CAWNSQGSGQFF. The CDR3 DNA reads TGTGCCTGGAACTCACAGGGGAGCGGGCAGTTCTTC.

V usage is TRBV11-2 and J usage is TRBJ2-7; possible D gene TRBD2, 6 bases. Germline V gene data show CDR1 as SGHAT and CDR2 as FQNNGV. The CDR3 runs to 15 residues. Trimming removed 6 bases from V and 0 bases from J, with 15 bases in between. CDR3 nucleotides: TGTGCCAGCAGTTCGCTCGGGGGTACCTCCTACGAGCAGTACTTC. As protein: CASSSLGGTSYEQYF.

V gene TRBV7-2 combines with J gene TRBJ2-1; TRBD1 aligns across 9 bases. The CDR3 has 13 residues. CDR1 is SGHTA and CDR2 is FQGNSA in the germline V gene. J lost 9 bases, V lost 4 bases, and 4 bases had no gene match. CDR3 sequence (DNA): TGTGCCAGCAGCTCACAGGACAGGGGTGAGCAGTTCTTC. Amino acids: CASSSQDRGEQFF.

The gene calls are TRBV27 and TRBJ2-1; TRBD2 agrees at 8 bases. The V gene's germline CDR1 is MNHEY and CDR2 SMNVEV (reference sequence). CDR3 length equals 13 residues. Unmatched junction bases numbered 6, after V lost 7 bases and J lost 7 bases. The CDR3 region has the DNA TGTGCCAGCACCTGGACTAGCTCTAATGAGCAGTTCTTC. This sequence encodes CASTWTSSNEQFF.

This CDR3 is CASSNTAAEYYGYTF. The CDR3 bases are TGTGCCAGCAGTAATACAGCGGCAGAATACTATGGCTACACCTTC. The chain employs TRBV6-6 and TRBJ1-2; D ambiguous. The CDR3 totals 15 residues. V lost 5 bases, J lost 3 bases, and 16 bases lay in between. Germline V gene lookup returns CDR1 MNHNY and CDR2 SVGAGI (reference sequence).

V and J are TRBV14 and TRBJ2-1; no clear D gene. Germline V gene sequence: CDR1 SGHDN, CDR2 FVKESK. Trimming removed 1 base at V and 1 base at J, with 8 bases between. This CDR3 contains 15 residues. DNA of the CDR3: TGTGCCAGCAGCCAAGTTGGCGGATCCTACAATGAGCAGTTCTTC. As protein: CASSQVGGSYNEQFF.

The V gene is TRBV7-9, the J gene TRBJ1-1; D remains ambiguous. V dropped 3 bases and J dropped 0 bases, with 11 bases sitting between them. CDR3 length equals 15 residues. CDR1 and CDR2 from the germline V gene are SEHNR and FQNEAQ (reference sequence). CDR3 in DNA: TGTGCCAGCAGCTTCCCTCTCCGAGTGAACACTGAAGCTTTCTTT. This encodes CASSFPLRVNTEAFF.

The chain employs TRBV6-1 and TRBJ1-2; unclear D gene. Trimming shortened V by 5 bases and J by 8 bases, and 18 bases separated the two germline ends. The CDR3 runs 14 residues. Germline V gene data show CDR1 as MNHNS and CDR2 as SASEGT. Here the CDR3 reads CASSFSLGSEGYTF. The CDR3 DNA reads TGTGCCAGCAGTTTCTCACTCGGGAGTGAAGGCTACACCTTC.

With respect to this clone: Other DNA sequences in the sample encode the same CDR3. V and J are TRBV5-1 and TRBJ1-2; 7 nucleotides line up with TRBD1. Looked up from germline, CDR1 is SGHRS and CDR2 is YFSETQ. V lost 1 base, J lost 8 bases, and 5 bases stayed unmatched. The CDR3 length is 13 residues. The CDR3 sequence is CASSLSQGGGYTF. The CDR3, as DNA: TGCGCCAGCAGCTTGAGTCAGGGGGGGGGCTACACCTTC. Full variable domain (missing parts from reference TRBV5-1 and TRBJ1-2): KAGVTQTPRYLIKTRGQQVTLSCSPISGHRSVSWYQQTPGQGLQFLFEYFSETQRNKGNFPGRFSGRQFSNSRSEMNVSTLELGDSALYLCASSLSQGGGYTFGSGTRLTVV.

The chain combines TRBV23-1 with TRBJ1-4; 9 bases are a match to TRBD1. TRBV23-1 is labeled an ORF, and its function is uncertain. This CDR3 is 19 amino acids long. Trimming removed 8 bases from V and 7 bases from J; junction bases left unmatched: 23. The CDR3 is CASPSKLGGKQGAREKLFF. As DNA, the CDR3 is TGCGCCAGCCCGTCCAAACTCGGGGGAAAACAGGGGGCGCGTGAAAAACTGTTTTTT.

The chain is built from TRBV4-2 and TRBJ1-2; D is ambiguous. Trimming pared 3 bases from V and 2 bases from J, leaving 13 bases between. Germline CDR1 and CDR2: LGHNA and YNFKEQ. CDR3 size: 15 residues. The CDR3 nucleotides read TGTGCCAGCAGCCACGAAGTTGGACGCAACTATGGCTACACCTTC. Protein sequence: CASSHEVGRNYGYTF.

With respect to this clone: The junction departs from the called germline gene at one end, perhaps through a read error. The chain links TRBV28 to TRBJ1-1; D possibly corresponds to TRBD1 (5 bases). The V gene's germline CDR1 is MDHEN and CDR2 SYDVKM. The CDR3 length is 17 residues. CDR3 bases: TGTGCCAGCAGTTTAGCCATAGGGGCGGGGCCGAACCCTGAAGCTTTCTTT. Protein product: CASSLAIGAGPNPEAFF.

This clone was counted between two and nine times. This rearrangement joins TRBV18 to TRBJ1-1; 9 bases align to TRBD1. Germline trimming cut 2 bases from V and 3 bases from J; bases unmatched to any gene: 7. The length of the CDR3 is 16 residues. The V gene's germline CDR1 is KGHSH and CDR2 LQKENI. The CDR3: CASSPTSRTGDTEAFF. CDR3 coding DNA: TGTGCCAGCTCACCAACTTCGAGGACAGGGGACACTGAAGCTTTCTTT.

The V gene is TRBV13, the J gene TRBJ2-7; no clear D. Trimming removed 0 bases at V and 5 bases at J, with 5 bases between. This CDR3 has 12 amino acids. Germline lookup yields CDR1 PRHDT and CDR2 FYEKMQ (reference sequence). The CDR3 nucleotides are TGTGCCAGCAGCTTAGGGACAAACGAGCAGTACTTC. This sequence encodes CASSLGTNEQYF.

This clone was picked up a small number of times. The V call is TRBV4-3, the J call TRBJ1-5, with unresolved D. Deletions cut 1 base from V and 7 bases from J, with 5 bases between. This CDR3 is built from 12 residues. Germline V gives CDR1 LGHNA, CDR2 YSLEER. CDR3: CASSQGSQPQHF. The CDR3 coding sequence is TGCGCCAGCAGCCAAGGGTCCCAGCCCCAGCATTTT.

V and J are TRBV2 and TRBJ2-5, with D perhaps matching TRBD1 (6 bases). V lost 1 base, J lost 4 bases, and 10 bases lay in between. In germline, CDR1 is SNHLY, CDR2 FYNNEI. CDR3 size: 14 residues. The CDR3 sequence: CASSEEGVAETQYF. The CDR3 nucleotides are TGTGCCAGCAGTGAAGAGGGGGTCGCAGAGACCCAGTACTTC.

The chain combines TRBV19 with TRBJ2-6; D is perhaps TRBD1 (5 bases). From germline, CDR1 is LNHDA and CDR2 SQIVND (reference sequence). The V end lost 11 bases, the J end lost 2 bases, and 13 bases lay between the germline ends. The CDR3 spans 14 residues. CDR3 coding DNA: TGTGCCTCCTACCCAGGGACTGGGGCCAACGTCCTGACTTTC. Encoded protein: CASYPGTGANVLTF.

The chain is built from TRBV7-9 and TRBJ2-1; D is perhaps TRBD1 (5 bases). CDR1 is SEHNR, CDR2 FQNEAQ, per germline (reference sequence). This CDR3 is built from 12 residues. Trimming removed 3 bases from V and 15 bases from J, with 15 bases in between. CDR3 nucleotide sequence: TGTGCCAGCAGCTTTCAGGGCAGTTTTGGGTTCTTC. It specifies CASSFQGSFGFF.

The chain couples TRBV28 to TRBJ2-7; D is possibly TRBD1 or TRBD2 (5 bases each). V shed 5 bases and J shed 4 bases, with 18 bases lying between them. The CDR3 runs to 15 residues. CDR1 is MDHEN and CDR2 is SYDVKM in the germline V gene. DNA for the CDR3: TGTGCCAGCAGTCCCCCCCGGGGCGTGGGGTACGAGCAGTACTTC. It yields the protein CASSPPRGVGYEQYF.

This clone was recorded only once. The chain combines TRBV12-5 with TRBJ2-2; D remains ambiguous. The germline V and J ends were trimmed by 5 bases and 3 bases, with 10 bases remaining between them. The germline V gene encodes CDR1 LGHNT and CDR2 FRNRAP. The CDR3 contains 14 residues. The CDR3 is CASGLGWDTGELFF. As DNA, the CDR3 is TGTGCTAGTGGTCTGGGGTGGGACACCGGGGAGCTGTTTTTT.

The V gene is TRBV5-5, the J gene TRBJ2-5; D remains ambiguous. The germline CDR1 and CDR2 sequences are SGHKS and YYEKEE (reference sequence). The CDR3 runs 14 residues. Trimming removed 1 base at V and 3 bases at J, with 10 bases between. CDR3 bases: TGTGCCAGCAGCTTGTGGGGTACCGAAGAGACCCAGTACTTC. This encodes CASSLWGTEETQYF.